This TCR beta chain was sequenced for a study of T cell repertoires in cytomegalovirus infection. Study-wide context: An indication of both CMV infection and matching HLA type came from public TCR beta signatures.

From the reads, TCRdb called clonotypes with MiXCR, one entry per CDR3 protein. The sample comprises 800,000 to 950,000 distinct CDR3 sequences, 30% to 35% of which are singletons, and around 11% rests with the top ten. This clonotype was counted between two and nine times. Its antigen remains unidentified. Regarding the study as a whole: The ex vivo response showed dominance by HLA-C-restricted CMV-specific TCR beta clonotypes.

The sequenced sample was cultured CD8+ T cells from PBMCs, obtained from culture after CMV antigen stimulation. The TCR comes from a human donor in good health (CMV status not recorded). Some clones in this sample may be carry-over from other donors' samples.

The CDR3 sequence: CASSWGPSGGHNEQFF. The CDR3, as DNA: TGTGCCAGCAGTTGGGGCCCTAGCGGGGGTCACAATGAGCAGTTCTTC. The rearrangement uses TRBV6-2 or TRBV6-3 and TRBJ2-1; 10 bases line up with TRBD2. The CDR3 contains 16 residues. Germline V gene lookup returns CDR1 MNHEY and CDR2 SVGEGT. V lost 4 bases to trimming and J lost 5 bases; unmatched junction nucleotides: 8.